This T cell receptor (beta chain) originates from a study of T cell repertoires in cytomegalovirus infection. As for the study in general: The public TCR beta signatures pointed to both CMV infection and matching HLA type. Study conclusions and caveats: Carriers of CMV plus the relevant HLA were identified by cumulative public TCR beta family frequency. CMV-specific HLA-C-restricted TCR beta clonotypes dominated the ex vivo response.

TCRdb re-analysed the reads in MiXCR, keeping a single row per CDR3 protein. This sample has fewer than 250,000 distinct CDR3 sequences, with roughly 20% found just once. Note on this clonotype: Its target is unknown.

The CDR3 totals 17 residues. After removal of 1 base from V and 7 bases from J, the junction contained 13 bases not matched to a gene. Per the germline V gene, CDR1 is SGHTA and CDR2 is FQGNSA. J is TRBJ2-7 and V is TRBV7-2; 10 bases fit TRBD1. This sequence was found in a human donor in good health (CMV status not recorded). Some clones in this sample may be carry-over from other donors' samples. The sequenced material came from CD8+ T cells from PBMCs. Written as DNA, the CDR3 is TGTGCCAGCAGCTTAGTCGGGATAAGAGACAGGGGGCAAGAGCAGTACTTC. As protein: CASSLVGIRDRGQEQYF.